The TCR beta chain under discussion was sequenced for a study of T and B cells in COVID-19 patients. CDR1 ENHRY and CDR2 SYGVKD come from the germline V gene. CDR3 length equals 22 residues. Trimming took 0 bases from V and 2 from J, leaving 31 bases between them. From blood, about 250-500 ng of genomic DNA served as TRB template. Multiplex PCR with BIOMED2 TRB-A/B primer pools amplified TRB rearrangements. TCRdb ran MiXCR on the multiplex PCR reads and lists one entry per CDR3 protein. The table shows around 15,000 distinct CDR3 sequences, with about 31% occurring only once. This chain links TRBV10-3 with TRBJ1-1; the D gene is possibly TRBD1 (6 bases). Sequenced input: blood. This clonotype was sampled from a human donor who had recovered from COVID-19. CDR3 sequence: CAISESYRRAAGASTTNTEAFF. The CDR3 region has the DNA TGTGCCATCAGTGAGTCTTATCGTAGGGCGGCAGGGGCGTCCACCACAAACACTGAAGCTTTCTTT.